Listed below are T cell receptor beta chains from one sample, sequenced in a study of blood T cell repertoires in COVID-19. Assay: immunoSEQ multiplex PCR; the TCRdb copy retains only in-frame clones and omits some. The sample lists about 110,000 clones; roughly 70% were seen once. The sample consisted of peripheral blood. All receptors derive from a woman in her thirties or forties with acute or convalescent COVID-19. CDR3s include the opening cysteine and the closing phenylalanine or tryptophan. The D gene is left open where the match is weak. Clone size is shown for a subset of rows, as once, few, many or a class of expanded clone.

d_gene: TRBD1
abundance: .
j_gene: TRBJ1-2
v_gene: TRBV28
CDR3nt: TGTGCCAGCCGAACCTTCGGGACAGGGTTGGAAGGTTGGGGCTACACCTTC
CDR3aa: CASRTFGTGLEGWGYTF

d_gene: .
abundance: .
j_gene: TRBJ1-1
v_gene: TRBV5-1
CDR3nt: TGCGCCAGCAGCTTGGGGGGAGCCACTGAAGCTTTCTTT
CDR3aa: CASSLGGATEAFF

d_gene: TRBD1
abundance: .
j_gene: TRBJ1-6
v_gene: TRBV4-3
CDR3nt: TGCGCCAGCAGCCAAGAAGTGAGACAGGGGAATTCACCCCTCCACTTT
CDR3aa: CASSQEVRQGNSPLHF

d_gene: TRBD1
abundance: .
j_gene: TRBJ1-4
v_gene: TRBV19
CDR3nt: TGTGCCAGCACCCGACAGGGTTGGACTAATGAAAAACTGTTTTTT
CDR3aa: CASTRQGWTNEKLFF

d_gene: .
abundance: .
j_gene: TRBJ1-2
v_gene: TRBV13
CDR3nt: TGTGCCAGCAGCTTAGGTCCAGGGAAGGGCTACACCTTC
CDR3aa: CASSLGPGKGYTF

d_gene: .
abundance: once
j_gene: TRBJ1-3
v_gene: TRBV19
CDR3nt: TGTGCCAGTAGTCGCCAGTCTGGAAACACCATATATTTT
CDR3aa: CASSRQSGNTIYF

d_gene: TRBD1
abundance: .
j_gene: TRBJ1-5
v_gene: TRBV7-2
CDR3nt: TGTGCCAGCAGCTTCAGGGGGCGCGACAATCAGCCCCAGCATTTT
CDR3aa: CASSFRGRDNQPQHF

d_gene: .
abundance: .
j_gene: TRBJ2-3
v_gene: TRBV7-7
CDR3nt: TGTGCCAGCAGCTTAGTGGCTTCTGATACGCAGTATTTT
CDR3aa: CASSLVASDTQYF

d_gene: TRBD1
abundance: .
j_gene: TRBJ2-5
v_gene: TRBV5-1
CDR3nt: TGCGCCAGCAGCCCCCGGACAGGGCTTTTAGAGACCCAGTACTTC
CDR3aa: CASSPRTGLLETQYF

d_gene: TRBD2
abundance: .
j_gene: TRBJ2-3
v_gene: TRBV11-3
CDR3nt: TGTGCCAGCAGCTCCGGACTAGCGGGCCTCACAGATACGCAGTATTTT
CDR3aa: CASSSGLAGLTDTQYF

d_gene: .
abundance: .
j_gene: TRBJ1-1
v_gene: TRBV20-1
CDR3nt: TGCAGTGCTAGGGAGCCCACTGAAGCTTTCTTT
CDR3aa: CSAREPTEAFF

d_gene: .
abundance: once
j_gene: TRBJ1-6
v_gene: TRBV19
CDR3nt: TGTGCCAGTAGTTCGGGGACCTATAATTCACCCCTCCACTTT
CDR3aa: CASSSGTYNSPLHF

d_gene: .
abundance: .
j_gene: TRBJ2-2
v_gene: TRBV5-6
CDR3nt: TGTGCCAGCAGTGTCGTCGGGTCGGCCTCCGGGGAGCTGTTTTTT
CDR3aa: CASSVVGSASGELFF

d_gene: .
abundance: .
j_gene: TRBJ1-4
v_gene: TRBV5-4
CDR3nt: TGTGCCAGCAGTCTGAGGCCCTCTAATGAAAAACTGTTTTTT
CDR3aa: CASSLRPSNEKLFF

d_gene: .
abundance: once
j_gene: TRBJ2-1
v_gene: TRBV5-4
CDR3nt: TGTGCCAGCAGCTATAGCTTTGATGAGCAGTTCTTC
CDR3aa: CASSYSFDEQFF

d_gene: .
abundance: .
j_gene: TRBJ1-1
v_gene: TRBV6-1
CDR3nt: TGTGCCAGCGGTGACAGGGAAGCTTTCTTT
CDR3aa: CASGDREAFF

d_gene: .
abundance: .
j_gene: TRBJ1-5
v_gene: TRBV2
CDR3nt: TGTGCCAGCACCACCACGGGGGGCCGATTGGCGAGCAATCAGCCCCAGCATTTT
CDR3aa: CASTTTGGRLASNQPQHF

d_gene: TRBD1
abundance: few
j_gene: TRBJ2-7
v_gene: TRBV30
CDR3nt: TGTGCCTGGAGCTCCAGGGGGCTTTACGAGCAGTACTTC
CDR3aa: CAWSSRGLYEQYF

d_gene: TRBD1
abundance: .
j_gene: TRBJ1-6
v_gene: TRBV13
CDR3nt: TGTGCCAGCAGCTCTGGGACAGTAAATTCACCCCTCCACTTT
CDR3aa: CASSSGTVNSPLHF

d_gene: .
abundance: .
j_gene: TRBJ2-1
v_gene: TRBV9
CDR3nt: TGTGCCAGCAGCGTAGCTGCATGGACTTCCTACAATGAGCAGTTCTTC
CDR3aa: CASSVAAWTSYNEQFF

d_gene: .
abundance: .
j_gene: TRBJ1-4
v_gene: TRBV6-5
CDR3nt: TGTGCCAGCAGCCTTTCTAATGAAAAACTGTTTTTT
CDR3aa: CASSLSNEKLFF

d_gene: TRBD1
abundance: few
j_gene: TRBJ1-2
v_gene: TRBV3-1/TRBV3-2
CDR3nt: TGTGCCAGCAGCCCCAGAAGGGGGCTCTATGGCTACACCTTC
CDR3aa: CASSPRRGLYGYTF

d_gene: TRBD1
abundance: .
j_gene: TRBJ2-7
v_gene: TRBV10-2
CDR3nt: TGCGCCAGCATGGGGGACAGTTCCTACGAGCAGTACTTC
CDR3aa: CASMGDSSYEQYF

d_gene: TRBD2
abundance: .
j_gene: TRBJ2-3
v_gene: TRBV2
CDR3nt: TGTGCCAGTTCATTGCTAGCGGGGGGTGGTGATACGCAGTATTTT
CDR3aa: CASSLLAGGGDTQYF

d_gene: TRBD1
abundance: few
j_gene: TRBJ2-7
v_gene: TRBV28
CDR3nt: TGTGCCAGCAGTTCACAGGGGGCGGAGACCACCTACGAGCAGTACTTC
CDR3aa: CASSSQGAETTYEQYF

d_gene: .
abundance: .
j_gene: TRBJ2-7
v_gene: TRBV7-9
CDR3nt: TGTGCCAGCAGCTTAGACATTTTTTACGAGCAGTACTTC
CDR3aa: CASSLDIFYEQYF

d_gene: .
abundance: .
j_gene: TRBJ2-3
v_gene: TRBV10-1
CDR3nt: TGCGCCAGCAGTGACGGGTCGAACACAGATACGCAGTATTTT
CDR3aa: CASSDGSNTDTQYF

d_gene: .
abundance: once
j_gene: TRBJ2-3
v_gene: TRBV5-6
CDR3nt: TGTGCCAGCATCAGAGGTAGTGTCGCTAGCACAGATACGCAGTATTTT
CDR3aa: CASIRGSVASTDTQYF

d_gene: TRBD1
abundance: .
j_gene: TRBJ2-5
v_gene: TRBV4-1
CDR3nt: TGCGCCAGCAGCGACTACCGGGACAGGGAGGGGGAGACCCAGTACTTC
CDR3aa: CASSDYRDREGETQYF

d_gene: TRBD1
abundance: few
j_gene: TRBJ2-7
v_gene: TRBV5-1
CDR3nt: TGCGCCAGCAGCTTGGCGTCCGGGACAGGGGGCTACGAGCAGTACTTC
CDR3aa: CASSLASGTGGYEQYF

d_gene: TRBD1
abundance: .
j_gene: TRBJ2-7
v_gene: TRBV7-9
CDR3nt: TGTGCCAGCAGCTTAGAGGGGCAGGGGGAGTACTTC
CDR3aa: CASSLEGQGEYF

d_gene: .
abundance: many
j_gene: TRBJ2-7
v_gene: TRBV13
CDR3nt: TGTGCCAGCAGCTGGGACTCCGGGACCCCTCTGTACGAGCAGTACTTC
CDR3aa: CASSWDSGTPLYEQYF

d_gene: TRBD2
abundance: once
j_gene: TRBJ2-5
v_gene: TRBV27
CDR3nt: TGTGCCAGCAGTTCTCCGACTAGCGGGGGGGCTGAGACCCAGTACTTC
CDR3aa: CASSSPTSGGAETQYF

d_gene: TRBD1
abundance: .
j_gene: TRBJ1-2
v_gene: TRBV29-1
CDR3nt: TGCAGCGGGGGGGGACAGGGAAACTATGGCTACACCTTC
CDR3aa: CSGGGQGNYGYTF

d_gene: .
abundance: .
j_gene: TRBJ2-3
v_gene: TRBV5-4
CDR3nt: TGTGCCAGCAGCTTGGGTGGGTCAGGAGGGGCAGATACGCAGTATTTT
CDR3aa: CASSLGGSGGADTQYF

d_gene: .
abundance: .
j_gene: TRBJ2-1
v_gene: TRBV19
CDR3nt: TGTGCCTCCAAGCGTGGCTCAGGGCGCTCCTACAATGAGCAGTTCTTC
CDR3aa: CASKRGSGRSYNEQFF

d_gene: .
abundance: .
j_gene: TRBJ2-3
v_gene: TRBV5-6
CDR3nt: TGTGCCAGCAGTTCCTCCACCCAGGCAGATACGCAGTATTTT
CDR3aa: CASSSSTQADTQYF